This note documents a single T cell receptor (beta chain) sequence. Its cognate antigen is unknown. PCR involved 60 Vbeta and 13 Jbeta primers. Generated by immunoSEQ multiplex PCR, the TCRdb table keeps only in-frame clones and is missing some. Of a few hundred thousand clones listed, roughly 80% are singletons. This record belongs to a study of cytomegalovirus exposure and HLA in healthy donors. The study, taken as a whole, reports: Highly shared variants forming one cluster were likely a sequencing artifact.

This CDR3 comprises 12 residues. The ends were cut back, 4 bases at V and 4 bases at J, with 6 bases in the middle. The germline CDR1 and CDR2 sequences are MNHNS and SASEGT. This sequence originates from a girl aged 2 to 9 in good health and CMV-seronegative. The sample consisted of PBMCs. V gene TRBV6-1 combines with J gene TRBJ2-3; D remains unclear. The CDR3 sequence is CASSAVPDTQYF. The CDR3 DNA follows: TGTGCCAGCAGTGCCGTTCCAGATACGCAGTATTTT.